This note documents a single T cell receptor beta chain sequence. TCRbeta library preparation incorporated unique molecular identifiers. Using its own MiXCR run on the PCR reads, TCRdb lists one record per CDR3 protein. The sample includes about 610,000 distinct CDR3 sequences, roughly 10% seen only once; the top ten take less than 5%. The germline gives CDR1 MGHDK, CDR2 SYGVNS. CDR3 length equals 20 residues. The V segment lost 2 bases and the J segment 8 bases; nucleotides outside the gene matches: 23. This specimen belongs to a study of T-cell reconstitution after alpha-beta-depleted transplantation in children.

The chain joins TRBV25-1 to TRBJ2-1, with 8 positions matching TRBD2. The sample in question was PBMCs from the stem cell graft donor, obtained from the stem cell graft. The receptor was isolated from a human donor who donated a stem cell graft to a child with acute myeloid leukemia. Here the CDR3 DNA reads TGTGCCAGCAGTGAAGCCCTGTTGGGGCGGGAGCCCTCGGGGGGGGATGAGCAGTTCTTC. It is translated as CASSEALLGREPSGGDEQFF.